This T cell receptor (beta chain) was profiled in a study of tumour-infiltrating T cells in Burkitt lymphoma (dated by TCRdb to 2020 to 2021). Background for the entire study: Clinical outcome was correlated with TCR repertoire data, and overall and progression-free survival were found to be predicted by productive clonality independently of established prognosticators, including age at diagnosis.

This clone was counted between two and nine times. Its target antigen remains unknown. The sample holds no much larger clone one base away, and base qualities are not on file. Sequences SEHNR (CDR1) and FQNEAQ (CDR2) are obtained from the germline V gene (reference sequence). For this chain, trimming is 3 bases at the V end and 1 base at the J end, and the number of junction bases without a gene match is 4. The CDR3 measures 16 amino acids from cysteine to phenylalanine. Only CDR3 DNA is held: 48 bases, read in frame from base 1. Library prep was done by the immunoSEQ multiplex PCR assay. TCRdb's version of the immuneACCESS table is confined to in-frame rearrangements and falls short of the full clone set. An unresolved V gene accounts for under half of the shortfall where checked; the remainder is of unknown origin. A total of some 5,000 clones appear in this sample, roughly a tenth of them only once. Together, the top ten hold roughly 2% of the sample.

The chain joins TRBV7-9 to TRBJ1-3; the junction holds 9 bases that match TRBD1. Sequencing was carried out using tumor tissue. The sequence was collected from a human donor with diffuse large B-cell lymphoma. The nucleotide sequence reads TGTGCCAGCAGCTTGGGACAGGGTTATTCTGGAAACACCATATATTTT. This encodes CASSLGQGYSGNTIYF. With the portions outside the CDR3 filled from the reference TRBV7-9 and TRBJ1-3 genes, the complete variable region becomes DTGVSQNPRHKITKRGQNVTFRCDPISEHNRLYWYRQTLGQGPEFLTYFQNEAQLEKSRLLSDRFSAERPKGSFSTLEIQRTEQGDSAMYLCASSLGQGYSGNTIYFGEGSWLTVV.